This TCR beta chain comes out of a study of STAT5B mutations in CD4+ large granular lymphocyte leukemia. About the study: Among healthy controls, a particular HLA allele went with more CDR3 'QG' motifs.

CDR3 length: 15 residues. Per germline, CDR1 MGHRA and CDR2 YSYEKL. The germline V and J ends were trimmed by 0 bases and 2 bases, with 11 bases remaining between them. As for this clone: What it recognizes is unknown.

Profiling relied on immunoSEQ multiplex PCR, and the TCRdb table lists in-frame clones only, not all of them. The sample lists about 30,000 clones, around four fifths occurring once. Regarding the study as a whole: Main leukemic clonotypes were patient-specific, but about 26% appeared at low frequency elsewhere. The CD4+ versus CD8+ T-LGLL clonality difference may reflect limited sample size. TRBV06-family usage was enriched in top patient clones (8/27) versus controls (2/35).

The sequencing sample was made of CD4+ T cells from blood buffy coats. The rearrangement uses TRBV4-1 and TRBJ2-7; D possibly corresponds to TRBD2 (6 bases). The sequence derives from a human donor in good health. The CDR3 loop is CASSQEEGTTYEQYF. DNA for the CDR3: TGCGCCAGCAGCCAAGAGGAGGGTACAACCTACGAGCAGTACTTC.